This T cell receptor (beta chain) was observed in a study of T-cell memory formation after mild COVID-19. Findings and caveats of the study: Some responding clones appeared in pre-infection memory, suggesting cross-reactive memory joined.

This clonotype appeared a single time. As yet, its antigen is unknown. V shed 4 bases, J shed 5 bases, and the junction held 11 bases outside the gene matches. Germline V gene lookup returns CDR1 SGHKS and CDR2 YYEKEE (reference sequence). This CDR3 region has 15 residues. 5'RACE with constant-segment primers yielded barcoded, UMI-tagged TCR alpha and TCR beta cDNA libraries. MiXCR, run by TCRdb on the 5' RACE reads, gives a single entry per CDR3 protein. The data show roughly 580,000 distinct CDR3 sequences, with approximately 19% seen just once and 12% held by the top ten. The sample taken for sequencing was PBMCs or a T cell subset sorted from them (not recorded which). This TCR came from an adult woman who had mild COVID-19 (a few samples of this study predate the infection). Cell type and time point are not known. V gene TRBV5-5 combines with J gene TRBJ1-1; 7 nucleotides align to TRBD1. Here the CDR3 reads CASSVGATGRTEAFF. CDR3 DNA sequence: TGTGCCAGCAGCGTTGGGGCGACAGGGCGGACTGAAGCTTTCTTT.